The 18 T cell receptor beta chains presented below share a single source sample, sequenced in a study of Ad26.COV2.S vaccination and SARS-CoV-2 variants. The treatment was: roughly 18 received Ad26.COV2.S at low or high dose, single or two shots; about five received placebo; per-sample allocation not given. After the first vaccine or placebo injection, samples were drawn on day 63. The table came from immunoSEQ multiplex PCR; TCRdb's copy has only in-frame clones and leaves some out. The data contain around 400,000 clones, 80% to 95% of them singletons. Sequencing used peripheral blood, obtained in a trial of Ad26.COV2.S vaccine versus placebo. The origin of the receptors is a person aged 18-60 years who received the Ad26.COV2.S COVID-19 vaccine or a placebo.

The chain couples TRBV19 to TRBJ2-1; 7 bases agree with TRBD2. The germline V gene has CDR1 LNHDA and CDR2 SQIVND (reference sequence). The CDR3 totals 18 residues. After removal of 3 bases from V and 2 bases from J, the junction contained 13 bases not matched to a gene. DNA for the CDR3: TGTGCCAGTAGTATCGGTGGTTTCGCGGGAGAGCCCTACAATGAGCAGTTCTTC. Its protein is CASSIGGFAGEPYNEQFF. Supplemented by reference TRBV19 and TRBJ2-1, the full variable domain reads DGGITQSPKYLFRKEGQNVTLSCEQNLNHDAMYWYRQDPGQGLRLIYYSQIVNDFQKGDIAEGYSVSREKKESFPLTVTSAQKNPTAFYLCASSIGGFAGEPYNEQFFGPGTRLTVL.

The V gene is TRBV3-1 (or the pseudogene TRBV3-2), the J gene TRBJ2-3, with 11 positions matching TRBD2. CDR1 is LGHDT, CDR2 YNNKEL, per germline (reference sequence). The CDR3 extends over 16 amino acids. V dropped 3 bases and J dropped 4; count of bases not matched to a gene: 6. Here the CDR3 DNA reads TGTGCCAGCAGCCAGTTAGCGGGAGGGGGCTCAGATACGCAGTATTTT. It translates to CASSQLAGGGSDTQYF.

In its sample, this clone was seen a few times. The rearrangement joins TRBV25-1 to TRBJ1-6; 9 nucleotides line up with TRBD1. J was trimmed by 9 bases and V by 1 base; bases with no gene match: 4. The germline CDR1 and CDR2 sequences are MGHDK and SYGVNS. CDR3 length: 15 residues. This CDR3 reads CASSESGTGISPLHF. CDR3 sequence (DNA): TGTGCCAGCAGTGAATCCGGGACAGGGATTTCACCCCTCCACTTT.

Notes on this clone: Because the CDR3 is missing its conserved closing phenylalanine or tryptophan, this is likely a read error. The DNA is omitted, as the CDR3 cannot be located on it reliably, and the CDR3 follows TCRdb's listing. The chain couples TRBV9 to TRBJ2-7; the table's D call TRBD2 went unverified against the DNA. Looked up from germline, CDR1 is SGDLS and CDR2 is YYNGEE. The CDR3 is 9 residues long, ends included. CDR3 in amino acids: CASSVAPED.

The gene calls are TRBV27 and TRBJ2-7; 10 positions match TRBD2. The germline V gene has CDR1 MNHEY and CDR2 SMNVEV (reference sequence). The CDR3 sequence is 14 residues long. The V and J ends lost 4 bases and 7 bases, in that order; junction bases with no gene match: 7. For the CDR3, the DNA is TGTGCCAGCAGTTCCCTAGCGGGAGTGTATGAGCAGTACTTC. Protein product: CASSSLAGVYEQYF.

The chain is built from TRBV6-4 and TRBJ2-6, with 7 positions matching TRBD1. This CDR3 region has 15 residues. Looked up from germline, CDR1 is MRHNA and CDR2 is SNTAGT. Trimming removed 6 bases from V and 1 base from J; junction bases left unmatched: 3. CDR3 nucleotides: TGTGCCAGCAGCAGGGGACAGTCTGGGGCCAACGTCCTGACTTTC. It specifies CASSRGQSGANVLTF.

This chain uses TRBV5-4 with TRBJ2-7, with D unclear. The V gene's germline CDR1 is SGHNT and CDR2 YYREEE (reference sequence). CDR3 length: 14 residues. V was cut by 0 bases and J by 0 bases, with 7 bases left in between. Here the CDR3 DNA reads TGTGCCAGCAGCTTGGAGGTCAGCTCCTACGAGCAGTACTTC. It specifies CASSLEVSSYEQYF.

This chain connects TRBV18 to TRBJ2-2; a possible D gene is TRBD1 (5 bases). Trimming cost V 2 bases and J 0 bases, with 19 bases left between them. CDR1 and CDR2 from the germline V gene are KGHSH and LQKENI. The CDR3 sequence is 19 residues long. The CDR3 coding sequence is TGTGCCAGCTCACCATTAAGCGTTCTGAGACAGACGAACACCGGGGAGCTGTTTTTT. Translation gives CASSPLSVLRQTNTGELFF.

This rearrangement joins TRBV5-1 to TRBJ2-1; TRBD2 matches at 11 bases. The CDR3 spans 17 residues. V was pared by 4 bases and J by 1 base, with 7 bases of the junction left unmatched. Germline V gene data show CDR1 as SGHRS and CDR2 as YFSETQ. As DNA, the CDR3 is TGCGCCAGCAGCACGGGACTAGCGGCGAGGTCCTACAATGAGCAGTTCTTC. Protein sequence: CASSTGLAARSYNEQFF. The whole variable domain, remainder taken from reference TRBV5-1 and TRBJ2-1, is KAGVTQTPRYLIKTRGQQVTLSCSPISGHRSVSWYQQTPGQGLQFLFEYFSETQRNKGNFPGRFSGRQFSNSRSEMNVSTLELGDSALYLCASSTGLAARSYNEQFFGPGTRLTVL.

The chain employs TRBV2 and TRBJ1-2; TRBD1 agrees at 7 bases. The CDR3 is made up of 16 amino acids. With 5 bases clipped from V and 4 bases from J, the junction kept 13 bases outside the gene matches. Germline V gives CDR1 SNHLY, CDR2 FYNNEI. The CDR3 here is CASSPLQGKGAYGYTF. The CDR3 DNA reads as TGTGCCAGCAGTCCCTTACAGGGGAAAGGGGCCTATGGCTACACCTTC.

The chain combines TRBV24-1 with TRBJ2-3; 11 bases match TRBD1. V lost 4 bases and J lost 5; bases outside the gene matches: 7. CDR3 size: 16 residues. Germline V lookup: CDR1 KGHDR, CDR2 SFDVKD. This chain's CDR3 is CATSEPGTGGGDTQYF. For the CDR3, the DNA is TGTGCCACCAGTGAACCCGGGACAGGGGGAGGAGATACGCAGTATTTT.

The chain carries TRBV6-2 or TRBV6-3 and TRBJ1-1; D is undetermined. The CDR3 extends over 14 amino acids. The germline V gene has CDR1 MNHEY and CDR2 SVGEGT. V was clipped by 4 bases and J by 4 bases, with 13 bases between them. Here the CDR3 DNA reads TGTGCCAGCAGTTCGGGAATCCCAAGCACTGAAGCTTTCTTT. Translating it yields CASSSGIPSTEAFF.

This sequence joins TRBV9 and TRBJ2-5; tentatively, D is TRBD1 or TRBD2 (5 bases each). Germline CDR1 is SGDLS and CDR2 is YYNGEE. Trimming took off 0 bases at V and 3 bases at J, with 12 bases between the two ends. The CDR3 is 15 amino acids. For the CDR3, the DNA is TGTGCCAGCAGCGTAGCTGGAAGAGGGGAAGAGACCCAGTACTTC. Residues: CASSVAGRGEETQYF.

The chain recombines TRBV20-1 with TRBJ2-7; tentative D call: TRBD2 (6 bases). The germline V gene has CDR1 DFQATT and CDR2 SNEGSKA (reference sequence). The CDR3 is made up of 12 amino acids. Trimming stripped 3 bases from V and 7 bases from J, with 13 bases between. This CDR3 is CSASGGPGEQYF. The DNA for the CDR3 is TGCAGTGCTAGTGGAGGGCCGGGGGAGCAGTACTTC.

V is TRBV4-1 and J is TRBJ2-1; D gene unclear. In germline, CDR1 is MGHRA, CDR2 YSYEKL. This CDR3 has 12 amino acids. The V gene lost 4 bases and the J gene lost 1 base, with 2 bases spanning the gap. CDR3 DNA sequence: TGCGCCAGCAGCCTTTCCTACAATGAGCAGTTCTTC. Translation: CASSLSYNEQFF.

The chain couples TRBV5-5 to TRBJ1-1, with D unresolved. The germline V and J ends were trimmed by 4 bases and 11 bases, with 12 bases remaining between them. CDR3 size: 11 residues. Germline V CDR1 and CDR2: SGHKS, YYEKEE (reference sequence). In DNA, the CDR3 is TGTGCCAGCAGCGAAGGGTTCAGGGCTTTCTTT. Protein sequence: CASSEGFRAFF. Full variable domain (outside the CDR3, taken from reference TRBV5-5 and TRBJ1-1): DAGVTQSPTHLIKTRGQQVTLRCSPISGHKSVSWYQQVLGQGPQFIFQYYEKEERGRGNFPDRFSARQFPNYSSELNVNALLLGDSALYLCASSEGFRAFFGQGTRLTVV.

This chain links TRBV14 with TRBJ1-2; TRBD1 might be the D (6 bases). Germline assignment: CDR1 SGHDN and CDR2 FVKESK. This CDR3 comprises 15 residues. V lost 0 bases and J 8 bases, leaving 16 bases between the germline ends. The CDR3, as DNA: TGTGCCAGCAGCCAAGATGACGGGGGGCAATACGGCTACACCTTC. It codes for CASSQDDGGQYGYTF.

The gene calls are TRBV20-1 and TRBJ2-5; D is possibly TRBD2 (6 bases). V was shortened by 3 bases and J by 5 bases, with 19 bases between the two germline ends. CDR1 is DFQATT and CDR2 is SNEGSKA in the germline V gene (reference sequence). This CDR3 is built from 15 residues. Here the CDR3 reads CSASRISGGGETQYF. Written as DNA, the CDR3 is TGCAGTGCTAGTCGGATTAGCGGAGGAGGGGAGACCCAGTACTTC.